Following are 20 T cell receptor beta chains from one sample sequenced in a study of sequential checkpoint blockade in melanoma. Documented treatment: randomized to nivolumab then ipilimumab (arm A) or the reverse (arm B). Profiled with immunoSEQ multiplex PCR; TCRdb holds only in-frame clones, not every one. The sample carries 35,000 to 45,000 clones, about 88% recorded once. Sequences were derived from CD8+ T cells sorted from blood (inferred from file names), sampled from a patient given nivolumab and ipilimumab in sequence. These receptor sequences come from a human donor with melanoma.

This chain connects TRBV28 to TRBJ2-1; 14 bases map to TRBD2. The CDR3 is 17 amino acids. From germline, CDR1 is MDHEN and CDR2 SYDVKM. Trimming took 6 bases from V and 6 from J; bases not matched to a gene: 10. CDR3 amino acids: CASSWPGLAGDGNEQFF. The CDR3 DNA sequence: TGTGCCAGCAGCTGGCCGGGACTAGCGGGAGACGGCAATGAGCAGTTCTTC. The variable domain in full, completed from reference TRBV28 and TRBJ2-1, reads DVKVTQSSRYLVKRTGEKVFLECVQDMDHENMFWYRQDPGLGLRLIYFSYDVKMKEKGDIPEGYSVSREKKERFSLILESASTNQTSMYLCASSWPGLAGDGNEQFFGPGTRLTVL.

The rearrangement joins TRBV9 to TRBJ2-7; 7 nucleotides align to TRBD1. CDR3 length equals 14 residues. The junction had 2 bases not matched to a gene; V was cut back by 0 bases and J by 2 bases. Germline lookup yields CDR1 SGDLS and CDR2 YYNGEE. Here the CDR3 reads CASSVEGAAYEQYF. In nucleotides, the CDR3 is TGTGCCAGCAGCGTAGAGGGGGCGGCCTACGAGCAGTACTTC.

The rearrangement links TRBV5-1 to TRBJ2-3, with a possible D match to TRBD2 (6 bases). This CDR3 contains 14 residues. CDR1 and CDR2 from the germline V gene are SGHRS and YFSETQ. V lost 6 bases and J lost 0, with 11 bases in between. The CDR3 sequence: CASIAETSTDTQYF. The CDR3 DNA sequence: TGCGCCAGCATAGCGGAGACTAGCACAGATACGCAGTATTTT.

This clone was detected once. The chain carries TRBV7-3 and TRBJ2-2, with D tentatively TRBD2 (5 bases). This CDR3 contains 15 residues. Germline CDR1 reads SGHTA; CDR2 reads FQGTGA. V was clipped by 1 base and J by 0 bases, with 6 bases between them. The CDR3 nucleotides are TGTGCCAGCAGCTTAATCGGGACGAACACCGGGGAGCTGTTTTTT. Translation: CASSLIGTNTGELFF.

This chain links TRBV5-6 with TRBJ2-7; TRBD2 is a possible D gene (5 bases). The V gene's germline CDR1 is SGHDT and CDR2 YYEEEE. Trimming took off 1 base at V and 6 bases at J, with 11 bases between the two ends. CDR3 length equals 13 residues. CDR3: CASSLWPEVEQYV. The CDR3 DNA sequence: TGTGCCAGCAGCTTGTGGCCGGAGGTCGAGCAGTACGTC.

The V call is TRBV18, the J call TRBJ2-2, with 11 bases that match TRBD2. With 2 bases clipped from V and 2 bases from J, the junction kept 1 base outside the gene matches. CDR1 is KGHSH, CDR2 LQKENI, per germline. There are 16 residues in the CDR3. In DNA, the CDR3 is TGTGCCAGCTCACCAGGGACTAGCGGAAACACCGGGGAGCTGTTTTTT. Translating gives CASSPGTSGNTGELFF. The full variable domain, completed using reference TRBV18 and TRBJ2-2, is NAGVMQNPRHLVRRRGQEARLRCSPMKGHSHVYWYRQLPEEGLKFMVYLQKENIIDESGMPKERFSAEFPKEGPSILRIQQVVRGDSAAYFCASSPGTSGNTGELFFGEGSRLTVL.

This clone is medium-sized in the sample. J is TRBJ2-7 and V is TRBV10-2, with D perhaps TRBD2 (6 bases). Looked up from germline, CDR1 is WSHSY and CDR2 is SAAADI. V was pared by 8 bases and J by 3 bases, with 17 bases between. The CDR3 is made up of 14 amino acids. The CDR3, as DNA: TGCGCCAGCCAATCGGGAGCGCTCCGCTACGAGCAGTACTTC. Translation gives CASQSGALRYEQYF.

The V and J genes are TRBV14 and TRBJ2-5, with 10 bases aligning to TRBD1. V lost 4 bases, J lost 5 bases, and 10 bases stayed unmatched. The CDR3 extends over 16 amino acids. Germline V gene data show CDR1 as SGHDN and CDR2 as FVKESK. CDR3 protein: CASSRTDRGLWETQYF. The CDR3, as DNA: TGTGCCAGCAGCCGGACCGACAGGGGGCTGTGGGAGACCCAGTACTTC.

The chain couples TRBV6-1 to TRBJ2-5; maybe TRBD1 (6 bases). V lost 5 bases, J lost 1 base, and 11 bases lay in between. The germline gives CDR1 MNHNS, CDR2 SASEGT. The CDR3 extends over 14 amino acids. CDR3 DNA: TGTGCCAGCAGTCCTACAGGGACCCAAGAGACCCAGTACTTC. Its protein is CASSPTGTQETQYF.

This chain connects TRBV7-7 to TRBJ2-7; the D is unclear. This CDR3 comprises 15 residues. V lost 1 base and J lost 6, with 16 bases in between. In germline, CDR1 is SSHAT, CDR2 FNYEAQ (reference sequence). CDR3 sequence: CASSLDPGSSGEQYF. DNA of the CDR3: TGTGCCAGCAGCTTAGACCCCGGATCCTCGGGCGAGCAGTACTTC.

The J gene is TRBJ1-6, the V gene TRBV6-6; D unclear. The V end was cut by 5 bases, the J end by 4 bases, with 12 bases between. In germline, CDR1 is MNHNY, CDR2 SVGAGI (reference sequence). CDR3 length equals 15 residues. This CDR3 reads CASSANSEYNSPLHF. DNA of the CDR3: TGTGCCAGCAGTGCAAACAGTGAATATAATTCACCCCTCCACTTT.

V gene TRBV19 combines with J gene TRBJ2-1; 7 nucleotides line up with TRBD2. The length of the CDR3 is 14 residues. Germline V gives CDR1 LNHDA, CDR2 SQIVND (reference sequence). V gave up 1 base and J gave up 10 bases; unmatched junction bases: 7. CDR3 residues: CASSIGAGEEEQFF. CDR3 bases: TGTGCCAGTAGTATAGGGGCGGGAGAAGAAGAGCAGTTCTTC.

This clone was recorded only once. The gene calls are TRBV11-2 and TRBJ2-7, with D uncertain. V lost 7 bases, J lost 1 base, and 8 bases lay in between. The CDR3 has 12 residues. Germline CDR1 is SGHAT and CDR2 is FQNNGV. CDR3 coding DNA: TGTGCCAGCACCCTAGGATCCTACGAGCAGTACGTC. Translation gives CASTLGSYEQYV.

This clone was seen a handful of times. DNA for the CDR3: TGTGCCAGCAGCTTACGGGACAGATACACTGAAGCTTTCTTT. It is translated as CASSLRDRYTEAFF. The gene calls are TRBV7-9 and TRBJ1-1; 7 bases are shared with TRBD1. This CDR3 has 14 amino acids. V dropped 2 bases and J dropped 3; count of bases not matched to a gene: 3. Germline CDR1 SEHNR, CDR2 FQNEAQ (reference sequence).

The chain couples TRBV18 to TRBJ1-2; 7 bases fit TRBD1. This CDR3 is built from 14 residues. Per germline, CDR1 KGHSH and CDR2 LQKENI. Trimming cost V 3 bases and J 5 bases; bases outside gene matches: 6. Here the CDR3 reads CASSPTGDRYGYTF. Here the CDR3 DNA reads TGTGCCAGCTCACCTACAGGGGATAGGTATGGCTACACCTTC.

The genes are TRBV13 and TRBJ2-7; TRBD2 agrees at 7 bases. The CDR3 runs to 14 residues. CDR1 and CDR2 (germline): PRHDT, FYEKMQ (reference sequence). V lost 4 bases and J lost 6; bases outside the gene matches: 9. The CDR3 nucleotides are TGTGCCAGCAGCTCCATAGTGGGGGAGGGCGAGCAGTACGTC. It yields the protein CASSSIVGEGEQYV.

The rearrangement uses TRBV10-3 and TRBJ1-3, with D unclear. This CDR3 is built from 14 residues. Trimming cost V 11 bases and J 3 bases, with 17 bases left between them. Germline CDR1 is ENHRY and CDR2 is SYGVKD. The CDR3 DNA sequence: TGTGCCGCACTAGACAATGGAAATGGAAACACCATATATTTT. Translation: CAALDNGNGNTIYF.

The J gene is TRBJ2-7, the V gene TRBV27; TRBD1 aligns across 7 bases. The CDR3 has 17 residues. The V gene end was trimmed by 4 bases and the J gene end by 4 bases; junction bases not matched to a gene: 16. Per the germline V gene, CDR1 is MNHEY and CDR2 is SMNVEV (reference sequence). CDR3 region: CASSYLGRQGIRYEQYF. Written as DNA, the CDR3 is TGTGCCAGCAGTTACCTCGGGCGACAGGGAATACGATACGAGCAGTACTTC.

J is TRBJ2-5 and V is TRBV23-1, with 10 nucleotides matching TRBD2. TRBV23-1 is an open reading frame whose function is uncertain. Germline trimming cut 2 bases from V and 4 bases from J; bases unmatched to any gene: 4. This CDR3 has 15 amino acids. CDR3 sequence: CASSQGLAVSETQYF. The CDR3 region has the DNA TGCGCCAGCAGTCAAGGACTAGCGGTTTCAGAGACCCAGTACTTC.

The rearrangement joins TRBV7-9 to TRBJ1-1; D possibly corresponds to TRBD1 (6 bases). Germline CDR1 reads SEHNR; CDR2 reads FQNEAQ (reference sequence). The V end lost 2 bases, the J end lost 6 bases, and 7 bases lay between the germline ends. The CDR3 consists of 12 residues. CDR3 DNA sequence: TGTGCCAGCAGCTTATCAGGGGCTGAAGCTTTCTTT. Protein: CASSLSGAEAFF.